What follows are 18 T cell receptor beta chains derived from one specimen sequenced in a study of beta chain features in type 1 diabetes (dated by TCRdb to between 2017 and 2018). On the study overall, not on this receptor specifically: In all four CD4+ subsets, TCRB CDR3 length was moderately but significantly shorter in type 1 diabetes patients.

Antigen specificity for these receptors is unknown. Preparation of the library involved the immunoSEQ multiplex PCR assay. All of the isolated RNA was reverse transcribed with the High Capacity cDNA Reverse Transcription Kit, so expressed TCRB transcripts were sequenced. The source is immuneACCESS, and TCRdb retained only in-frame sequences with V and J called. Part of the clones is not carried over; for the studies checked, unresolved V genes explain less than half of this, and the remainder is unexplained. The sample data list 53,000 or so clones, and 63% of these were observed just once. The ten biggest clones cover approximately 0.3% of the sample. Sample: stem cell memory CD4+ T cells from blood. The cell subset or site label of this sample denotes: stem cell-like memory CD4+ T cells. All receptors derive from a woman between 25 and 40 years old with type 1 diabetes.

This clone appeared a few times. This chain links TRBV28 with TRBJ2-6; D remains unclear. Germline loops: CDR1 MDHEN, CDR2 SYDVKM. The CDR3 runs 14 residues. The V end lost 4 bases, the J end lost 2 bases, and 6 bases lay between the germline ends. DNA for the CDR3: TGTGCCAGCAGTTCTCGTCCTGGGGCCAACGTCCTGACTTTC. Translation: CASSSRPGANVLTF.

This clone was observed a handful of times. The V call is TRBV6-6, the J call TRBJ2-5; D gene uncertain. The CDR3 is made up of 13 amino acids. Trimming pared 2 bases from V and 5 bases from J, leaving 9 bases between. The V gene's germline CDR1 is MNHNY and CDR2 SVGAGI (reference sequence). CDR3 in amino acids: CASSYVKEETQYF. In DNA, the CDR3 is TGTGCCAGCAGTTACGTGAAGGAGGAGACCCAGTACTTC.

CDR3 region: CASSPPHGASTDTQYF. In DNA form, the CDR3 reads TGTGCCAGCAGCCCCCCGCACGGAGCCAGCACAGATACGCAGTATTTT. The gene calls are TRBV11-2 and TRBJ2-3; D uncertain. CDR1 and CDR2 from the germline V gene are SGHAT and FQNNGV. Trimming removed 5 bases from V and 0 bases from J, with 15 bases in between. The CDR3 spans 16 residues.

The CDR3 is CASSALGAFRYEQYF. The CDR3 DNA reads as TGTGCCAGCAGCGCCCTGGGGGCATTCCGTTACGAGCAGTACTTC. J is TRBJ2-7 and V is TRBV7-9; possibly TRBD1 for D (6 bases). The V gene lost 5 bases and the J gene lost 4 bases, with 18 bases spanning the gap. The CDR3 extends over 15 amino acids. The germline V gene has CDR1 SEHNR and CDR2 FQNEAQ (reference sequence).

This clone was recorded a few times. The chain joins TRBV5-1 to TRBJ2-1; TRBD2 matches 7 bases. Germline values: CDR1 SGHRS, CDR2 YFSETQ. V trimming: 0 bases; J trimming: 2 bases; junction bases outside the gene matches: 5. This CDR3 has 16 residues. The CDR3 reads CASSLDGGSTYNEQFF. The DNA for the CDR3 is TGCGCCAGCAGCTTGGACGGCGGGAGTACCTACAATGAGCAGTTCTTC.

The chain joins TRBV18 to TRBJ2-7; 8 bases are a match to TRBD1. Germline CDR1 KGHSH, CDR2 LQKENI. V dropped 3 bases and J dropped 2; count of bases not matched to a gene: 3. The CDR3 loop spans 14 amino acids. The CDR3 DNA sequence: TGTGCCAGCTCACCTACGGGACAGGCCTACGAGCAGTACTTC. Protein sequence: CASSPTGQAYEQYF. The whole variable domain, filled in from reference TRBV18 and TRBJ2-7, reads NAGVMQNPRHLVRRRGQEARLRCSPMKGHSHVYWYRQLPEEGLKFMVYLQKENIIDESGMPKERFSAEFPKEGPSILRIQQVVRGDSAAYFCASSPTGQAYEQYFGPGTRLTVT.

This clone was detected only a few times. The chain combines TRBV2 with TRBJ1-2; TRBD1 might be the D (5 bases). The ends were cut back, 4 bases at V and 0 bases at J, with 12 bases in the middle. The CDR3 spans 15 residues. Germline V gene sequence: CDR1 SNHLY, CDR2 FYNNEI. The CDR3 nucleotides are TGTGCCAGCAGTGGGGGGGGTTCGGCTAACTATGGCTACACCTTC. Residues: CASSGGGSANYGYTF.

The V and J genes are TRBV5-1 and TRBJ2-7, with D tentatively TRBD1 (5 bases). Germline CDR1 is SGHRS and CDR2 is YFSETQ. Trimming removed 1 base from V and 5 bases from J, with 13 bases in between. The CDR3 has 14 residues. In DNA form, the CDR3 reads TGCGCCAGCAGCTTGCCAGGGCGGAAGGACGAGCAGTACTTC. Amino acid sequence: CASSLPGRKDEQYF. Supplemented by reference TRBV5-1 and TRBJ2-7, the full variable domain reads KAGVTQTPRYLIKTRGQQVTLSCSPISGHRSVSWYQQTPGQGLQFLFEYFSETQRNKGNFPGRFSGRQFSNSRSEMNVSTLELGDSALYLCASSLPGRKDEQYFGPGTRLTVT.

The chain carries TRBV23-1 and TRBJ2-1; D is unresolved. TRBV23-1 is reported as an ORF; its role is uncertain. CDR3 length: 15 residues. Trimming cost V 1 base and J 8 bases, with 15 bases left between them. The CDR3 sequence: CASSQWCLGDDEQFF. The CDR3 bases are TGCGCCAGCAGTCAATGGTGTTTGGGCGACGATGAGCAGTTCTTC.

This clone has only a few counts. The rearrangement links TRBV9 to TRBJ2-7; a weak D match, TRBD2 (6 bases). The length of the CDR3 is 13 residues. Germline CDR1 and CDR2: SGDLS and YYNGEE. V lost 0 bases to trimming and J lost 6 bases, with 10 bases between them. This chain's CDR3 is CASSVGGEAEQYF. The CDR3 DNA sequence: TGTGCCAGCAGCGTAGGTGGGGAGGCCGAGCAGTACTTC.

The gene calls are TRBV7-9 and TRBJ2-7; TRBD1 aligns across 8 bases. From germline, CDR1 is SEHNR and CDR2 FQNEAQ (reference sequence). Germline trimming cut 2 bases from V and 5 bases from J; bases unmatched to any gene: 5. The CDR3 length is 14 residues. As DNA, the CDR3 is TGTGCCAGCAGCTTATTCCAGGGGGCCAACGAGCAGTACTTC. This codes for CASSLFQGANEQYF.

This chain uses TRBV19 with TRBJ1-1; D is uncertain. The germline gives CDR1 LNHDA, CDR2 SQIVND (reference sequence). Trimming took 5 bases from V and 5 from J, leaving 12 bases between them. The CDR3 runs to 13 residues. This chain's CDR3 is CASSEEVGTEAFF. The CDR3 DNA sequence: TGTGCCAGTAGTGAGGAGGTCGGGACTGAAGCTTTCTTT.

This clone was recorded once. The chain carries TRBV2 and TRBJ1-2; 7 bases fit TRBD1. The CDR3 has 14 amino acids. The junction had 7 bases not matched to a gene; V was cut back by 6 bases and J by 3 bases. Germline CDR1 SNHLY, CDR2 FYNNEI. CDR3 sequence reads: CASSSLTGYYGYTF. CDR3 in DNA: TGTGCCAGCAGCTCATTGACAGGGTACTATGGCTACACCTTC.

This clone was found once. This chain links TRBV18 with TRBJ2-3; the match to TRBD2 covers 10 bases. The V and J ends lost 0 bases and 1 base, in that order; junction bases with no gene match: 1. Germline CDR1 reads KGHSH; CDR2 reads LQKENI. This CDR3 spans 16 amino acids. The CDR3 DNA is TGTGCCAGCTCACCACCTCTAGCGGGGGGCACAGATACGCAGTATTTT. It yields the protein CASSPPLAGGTDTQYF.

The gene calls are TRBV28 and TRBJ1-1, with D maybe TRBD1 (6 bases). The V end was cut by 6 bases, the J end by 8 bases, with 10 bases between. The germline V gene encodes CDR1 MDHEN and CDR2 SYDVKM. CDR3 length: 11 amino acids. CDR3 in DNA: TGTGCCAGCAGATTAGGACAGGAAGCTTTCTTT. Translated: CASRLGQEAFF.

V and J are TRBV19 and TRBJ2-5, with D perhaps matching TRBD2 (7 bases). The V gene lost 4 bases and the J gene lost 5 bases, with 14 bases spanning the gap. The CDR3 spans 14 residues. CDR1 is LNHDA, CDR2 SQIVND, per germline (reference sequence). In nucleotides, the CDR3 is TGTGCCAGTAGTAGGGGGGGGCGCGGGGAGACCCAGTACTTC. Translated, it gives CASSRGGRGETQYF. Based on the CDR3 plus reference TRBV19 and TRBJ2-5, the full variable domain is DGGITQSPKYLFRKEGQNVTLSCEQNLNHDAMYWYRQDPGQGLRLIYYSQIVNDFQKGDIAEGYSVSREKKESFPLTVTSAQKNPTAFYLCASSRGGRGETQYFGPGTRLLVL.

The chain recombines TRBV2 with TRBJ1-1; no clear D. CDR1 and CDR2 (germline): SNHLY, FYNNEI. CDR3 length: 14 residues. V was shortened by 2 bases and J by 4 bases, with 11 bases between the two germline ends. CDR3 nucleotide sequence: TGTGCCAGCAGTGAATTGGTCTCGGGCACTGAAGCTTTCTTT. Translating gives CASSELVSGTEAFF.

This clone was detected a few times. This chain joins TRBV29-1 and TRBJ2-1; 9 bases fit TRBD1. V shed 0 bases, J shed 8 bases, and the junction held 5 bases outside the gene matches. Germline V lookup: CDR1 SQVTM, CDR2 ANQGSEA. This CDR3 has 14 amino acids. CDR3 region: CSVEDRGQGDEQFF. The CDR3 region has the DNA TGCAGCGTTGAAGATCGGGGACAGGGCGATGAGCAGTTCTTC.